This T cell receptor beta chain comes out of a study of tumour-infiltrating T cells in Burkitt lymphoma. Study findings and constraints: Several public clonotypes were shared across many Burkitt lymphoma patients.

The repertoire was sequenced with immunoSEQ multiplex PCR; TCRdb's copy has only in-frame clones and lacks some. Of about 3,300 clones in the sample, roughly 15% were seen once. As concerns this clone: Its antigen is undetermined.

Germline V gene sequence: CDR1 SGHAT, CDR2 FQNNGV. The CDR3 contains 13 residues. With 1 base removed from V and 5 bases from J, the gap between germline ends came to 6 bases. The source material was tumor tissue. The origin of this receptor is a human donor with Burkitt lymphoma. The chain joins TRBV11-2 to TRBJ2-1; no reliable D call. The CDR3 DNA sequence: TGTGCCAGCAGCTTAGGAGGAGACAATGAGCAGTTCTTC. Translated: CASSLGGDNEQFF.